What follows is one T cell receptor beta chain and its context. The sample comes from a study of blood T cell repertoires in COVID-19. Across the study: There were acute and convalescent COVID-19 samples, and they came from the United States, Italy and Spain. PBMCs, B-cell-depleted T cells, or T cells were the source of the cDNA or gDNA that made up the material.

As originally analysed: Researchers report that nucleated cell counts were estimated from reference gene primer amplification. Data came from immunoSEQ multiplex PCR; TCRdb stores just in-frame clones and leaves some out. That table furnishes V, J and clone size, whereas the DNA furnished D and trimming. The table records about 63,000 clones, 79% of them present only once. Deletions cut 4 bases from V and 1 base from J, with 10 bases between. From germline, CDR1 is SGHRS and CDR2 YFSETQ. This CDR3 comprises 14 residues. Sample: peripheral blood. This clonotype originated in a human donor in a cohort sampled during active COVID-19. The chain recombines TRBV5-1 with TRBJ2-3, with D perhaps TRBD2 (5 bases). The CDR3 spells CASSDPGGTDTQYF. The CDR3 DNA sequence: TGCGCCAGCAGCGACCCCGGGGGCACAGATACGCAGTATTTT.